This TCR beta chain was sequenced during a study of cytomegalovirus exposure and HLA in healthy donors. Across the whole study: Early released data comprised 80 million to 100 million unique TCRs from HLA-typed donors.

The germline gives CDR1 SGDLS, CDR2 YYNGEE. V was clipped by 2 bases and J by 4 bases, with 16 bases between them. The CDR3 has 16 amino acids. Notes on this clone: Its antigen is undetermined.

Both 60 Vbeta primers and 13 Jbeta primers went into the PCR. Using immunoSEQ multiplex PCR, the repertoire was profiled, and TCRdb retains in-frame clones only, with some absent. The table has about 140,000 clones, 75% to 80% seen once. Notes on the study in general: Later analysis suggested links between common viral pathogens and several top significant clusters.

The sequence derives from a man between 18 and 29 years old in good health and CMV-seronegative. Sequences were obtained from PBMCs. J is TRBJ2-1 and V is TRBV9; D is possibly TRBD2 (6 bases). CDR3 nucleotide sequence: TGTGCCAGCAGCGTTGATGGTCAAGCGGGTTACAATGAGCAGTTCTTC. It is translated as CASSVDGQAGYNEQFF.